This passage covers 8 T cell receptor beta chains from one sample sequenced in a study of breast tumors, draining lymph nodes, adjacent tissues. TCRdb reprocessed the multiplex PCR reads via MiXCR and lists one record per CDR3 protein. The sample lists 190,000 or so distinct CDR3 sequences, about 32% occurring once. Axillary draining lymph nodes of breast cancer patients supplied the node samples. The sequenced material came from axillary lymph node tissue. The receptor source for this set is a female donor with breast cancer. Some clones in this sample may be carry-over from other donors' samples.

This clonotype was counted at least ten times. The chain couples TRBV20-1 to TRBJ2-5; D perhaps matches TRBD2 (7 bases). The V end lost 3 bases, the J end lost 3 bases, and 20 bases lay between the germline ends. This CDR3 is built from 16 residues. CDR1 and CDR2 (germline): DFQATT, SNEGSKA (reference sequence). The CDR3 DNA sequence: TGCAGTGCTAGTGGGGGGGGAGGGGGGATGGAAGAGACCCAGTACTTC. Translation gives CSASGGGGGMEETQYF.

The chain combines TRBV5-1 with TRBJ2-3; tentatively, D is TRBD2 (7 bases). This CDR3 has 15 amino acids. CDR1 and CDR2 (germline): SGHRS, YFSETQ. V gave up 4 bases and J gave up 4 bases, with 16 bases separating them. For the CDR3, the DNA is TGCGCCAGCAGCGAACCGGGGGGCGGAGCAGATACGCAGTATTTT. Translating it yields CASSEPGGGADTQYF.

In this sample, this clonotype turned up many times. CDR3 amino acids: CASSLSPRGPNTGELFF. The CDR3 nucleotides are TGCGCCAGCAGCCTCTCCCCCAGGGGGCCGAACACCGGGGAGCTGTTTTTT. The V call is TRBV4-1, the J call TRBJ2-2; TRBD1 matches 8 bases. Looked up from germline, CDR1 is MGHRA and CDR2 is YSYEKL. The CDR3 runs to 17 residues. Trimming took 4 bases from V and 0 from J; bases not matched to a gene: 7.

This clonotype has a handful of counts. A clone one base away is much larger, so this may be a read error. This rearrangement joins TRBV20-1 to TRBJ2-7; D is possibly TRBD1 (5 bases). The CDR3 runs to 14 residues. Per the germline V gene, CDR1 is DFQATT and CDR2 is SNEGSKA (reference sequence). Trimming pared 0 bases from V and 6 bases from J, leaving 15 bases between. The CDR3 region is CSARDPGHFSEQYF. DNA for the CDR3: TGCAGTGCTAGAGATCCCGGACATTTCTCCGAGCAGTACTTC.

This clonotype was counted many times. An end of the junction differs from the germline gene, which may be a read error. V is TRBV20-1 and J is TRBJ1-2; D may be TRBD1 (5 bases). This CDR3 region has 12 residues. CDR1 DFQATT and CDR2 SNEGSKA come from the germline V gene (reference sequence). The CDR3 DNA sequence: TGCAGTGCTAGAGGTGACAGTTATGGCTCCACCTTC. This translates into CSARGDSYGSTF.

This clonotype was detected only once. This chain connects TRBV20-1 to TRBJ2-3, with 9 bases fitting TRBD2. Per the germline V gene, CDR1 is DFQATT and CDR2 is SNEGSKA (reference sequence). The length of the CDR3 is 15 residues. V lost 6 bases and J lost 1; bases outside the gene matches: 8. The CDR3 loop reads CSAVGAGGGTDTQYF. Here the CDR3 DNA reads TGCAGTGCCGTCGGGGCGGGGGGGGGCACAGATACGCAGTATTTT.

This clonotype has a handful of counts. A much larger clonotype is one base distant, so this may be a read error. The J gene is TRBJ2-7, the V gene TRBV6-5; TRBD1 matches at 9 bases. The J call is in doubt because the DNA end fits TRBJ2-5 better. Looked up from germline, CDR1 is MNHEY and CDR2 is SVGAGI. The CDR3 runs 15 residues. The CDR3 DNA is TGTGCCAGCAGTCTCACCGGGACAGGGACAGAGACCCAGTACTTC. Its protein is CASSLTGTGTETQYF.

This clonotype appeared many times. The rearrangement uses TRBV20-1 and TRBJ1-5; possible D gene TRBD1, 5 bases. Germline lookup yields CDR1 DFQATT and CDR2 SNEGSKA (reference sequence). V was pared by 3 bases and J by 6 bases, with 12 bases between. This CDR3 is 13 amino acids long. CDR3 coding DNA: TGCAGTGCTAGTCAAGGGGTCGGTCAGCCCCAGCATTTT. Amino acid sequence: CSASQGVGQPQHF.